These 22 T cell receptor beta chains originate from one sample sequenced in a study of T-cell reconstitution after alpha-beta-depleted transplantation in children. Using unique molecular identifiers, the investigators prepared the TCRbeta library. Each CDR3 protein gets one entry after TCRdb re-called the PCR reads with MiXCR. The data show about 600,000 distinct CDR3 sequences, 10% to 13% seen once. Sequencing was performed on PBMCs from the stem cell graft donor, taken from the stem cell graft. Receptor source: a human donor who donated a stem cell graft to a child with acute myeloid leukemia.

In its sample, this clonotype was seen a few times. Possible read error: a much larger clone is one base away. The chain has TRBV14 and TRBJ2-2; the D is unclear. Germline values: CDR1 SGHDN, CDR2 FVKESK. V gave up 2 bases and J gave up 3 bases, with 1 base separating them. The CDR3 is 12 amino acids. The CDR3 nucleotides read TGTGCCAGCAGCCAACACACCGGGGAGCTGTTTTTT. Protein sequence: CASSQHTGELFF.

This clonotype was counted ten times or more. The chain recombines TRBV12-3 or TRBV12-4 with TRBJ2-3; 8 nucleotides match TRBD2. This CDR3 comprises 16 residues. Trimming cost V 5 bases and J 0 bases; bases outside gene matches: 7. The CDR3 DNA is TGTGCCAGCAGTGAATTGACTAGCGCTAGCACAGATACGCAGTATTTT. Translated: CASSELTSASTDTQYF.

The chain couples TRBV11-2 to TRBJ2-1; possibly TRBD2 for D (8 bases). V was clipped by 1 base and J by 6 bases, with 31 bases between them. CDR3 size: 21 residues. CDR1 and CDR2 from the germline V gene are SGHAT and FQNNGV. CDR3 bases: TGTGCCAGCAGCTTAGTTGTTCCAGGGACAGCCACTAGCGGACCCTTCAATGAGCAGTTCTTC. This sequence encodes CASSLVVPGTATSGPFNEQFF.

A few counts support this clonotype. This chain uses TRBV7-9 with TRBJ2-2; a possible D gene is TRBD1 (5 bases). Germline V gives CDR1 SEHNR, CDR2 FQNEAQ (reference sequence). The V end lost 5 bases, the J end lost 7 bases, and 14 bases lay between the germline ends. The CDR3 loop spans 14 amino acids. CDR3 DNA: TGTGCCAGCAGCCCTCAGGGTTTCGGCGGGGAGCTGTTTTTT. It codes for CASSPQGFGGELFF. Drawing the rest from reference TRBV7-9 and TRBJ2-2, the complete variable domain is DTGVSQNPRHKITKRGQNVTFRCDPISEHNRLYWYRQTLGQGPEFLTYFQNEAQLEKSRLLSDRFSAERPKGSFSTLEIQRTEQGDSAMYLCASSPQGFGGELFFGEGSRLTVL.

This clonotype was seen at least ten times. This chain links TRBV5-6 with TRBJ2-5, with 7 nucleotides matching TRBD1. V lost 2 bases, J lost 2 bases, and 0 bases stayed unmatched. CDR1 and CDR2 (germline): SGHDT, YYEEEE. CDR3 length: 13 amino acids. This chain's CDR3 is CASSFRGQETQYF. CDR3 sequence (DNA): TGTGCCAGCAGCTTCAGGGGGCAAGAGACCCAGTACTTC.

This clonotype was counted a few times. The chain recombines TRBV20-1 with TRBJ2-6; D is uncertain. Looked up from germline, CDR1 is DFQATT and CDR2 is SNEGSKA (reference sequence). The CDR3 sequence is 13 residues long. The CDR3 here is CSSPISGANVLTF. DNA of the CDR3: TGCAGCTCTCCCATTTCTGGGGCCAACGTCCTGACTTTC.

The chain links TRBV28 to TRBJ2-7; possibly TRBD1 or TRBD2 for D (5 bases each). CDR1 is MDHEN and CDR2 is SYDVKM in the germline V gene. V was clipped by 7 bases and J by 0 bases, with 16 bases between them. There are 15 residues in the CDR3. The CDR3 nucleotides read TGTGCCAGCACCTCGCGAGGGGCCGCCTCCTACGAGCAGTACTTC. Amino acid sequence: CASTSRGAASYEQYF.

This clonotype was counted only a few times. The genes are TRBV7-6 and TRBJ2-1; the D gene is possibly TRBD2 (5 bases). CDR1 is SGHVS, CDR2 FNYEAQ, per germline. This CDR3 comprises 18 residues. V lost 0 bases, J lost 0 bases, and 15 bases lay in between. The CDR3 region is CASSLAPPVRGSYNEQFF. The CDR3 DNA follows: TGTGCCAGCAGCTTAGCGCCCCCGGTCCGGGGCTCCTACAATGAGCAGTTCTTC. The whole variable domain, filled in from reference TRBV7-6 and TRBJ2-1, reads GAGVSQSPRYKVTKRGQDVALRCDPISGHVSLYWYRQALGQGPEFLTYFNYEAQQDKSGLPNDRFSAERPEGSISTLTIQRTEQRDSAMYRCASSLAPPVRGSYNEQFFGPGTRLTVL.

This clonotype was counted a few times. The genes are TRBV20-1 and TRBJ2-4; D is unclear. From germline, CDR1 is DFQATT and CDR2 SNEGSKA (reference sequence). V dropped 5 bases and J dropped 5 bases, with 10 bases sitting between them. The CDR3 is 12 amino acids. CDR3 nucleotides: TGCAGTGCTCCGGTGGGCCAAAACATTCAGTACTTC. As protein: CSAPVGQNIQYF.

The genes are TRBV18 and TRBJ2-1, with 7 bases fitting TRBD2. Germline V gene data show CDR1 as KGHSH and CDR2 as LQKENI. V was clipped by 3 bases and J by 0 bases; unmatched bases: 8. This CDR3 comprises 17 residues. The CDR3 sequence: CASSPFVSGRSYNEQFF. The CDR3, as DNA: TGTGCCAGCTCACCTTTTGTTAGCGGGCGCTCCTACAATGAGCAGTTCTTC.

The V call is TRBV9, the J call TRBJ2-7; 7 bases map to TRBD2. CDR3 length equals 15 residues. Per germline, CDR1 SGDLS and CDR2 YYNGEE. Trimming removed 3 bases from V and 2 bases from J; junction bases left unmatched: 8. CDR3 coding DNA: TGTGCCAGCAGCGCCGCTAGCGGATCTACCTACGAGCAGTACTTC. It yields the protein CASSAASGSTYEQYF. The variable domain in full, with the rest retrieved from reference TRBV9 and TRBJ2-7, is DSGVTQTPKHLITATGQRVTLRCSPRSGDLSVYWYQQSLDQGLQFLIQYYNGEERAKGNILERFSAQQFPDLHSELNLSSLELGDSALYFCASSAASGSTYEQYFGPGTRLTVT.

This chain uses TRBV12-3 or TRBV12-4 with TRBJ1-5, with D unresolved. Trimming stripped 6 bases from V and 5 bases from J, with 14 bases between. The CDR3 spans 14 residues. The CDR3 nucleotides read TGTGCCAGCAGCTTCGAACGCTCCGATCAGCCCCAGCATTTT. Its translation is CASSFERSDQPQHF.

This clonotype was seen a few times. The chain carries TRBV20-1 and TRBJ2-3; a possible D gene is TRBD2 (6 bases). Trimming left V 3 bases short and J 5 bases short, with 9 bases between. The CDR3 is 12 residues long. The germline V gene has CDR1 DFQATT and CDR2 SNEGSKA (reference sequence). CDR3 residues: CSASGTEDTQYF. The CDR3 DNA is TGCAGTGCTAGCGGGACTGAAGATACGCAGTATTTT.

This clonotype showed up just a few times. The rearrangement links TRBV29-1 to TRBJ2-7, with 8 bases identical to TRBD1. Germline CDR1 and CDR2: SQVTM and ANQGSEA. V lost 6 bases to trimming and J lost 3 bases; unmatched junction nucleotides: 4. This CDR3 has 12 residues. CDR3 sequence (DNA): TGCAGCGTCTCCGGACAGGGCTACGAGCAGTACTTC. Translated: CSVSGQGYEQYF.

The V call is TRBV27, the J call TRBJ2-6; no clear D gene. The CDR3 has 14 amino acids. Looked up from germline, CDR1 is MNHEY and CDR2 is SMNVEV (reference sequence). The ends were cut back, 7 bases at V and 0 bases at J, with 7 bases in the middle. Here the CDR3 reads CASTSNSGANVLTF. Here the CDR3 DNA reads TGTGCCAGCACCTCCAACTCTGGGGCCAACGTCCTGACTTTC.

This chain links TRBV12-3 or TRBV12-4 with TRBJ1-1, with no clear D. V dropped 7 bases and J dropped 4 bases, with 16 bases sitting between them. The CDR3 sequence is 14 residues long. In DNA, the CDR3 is TGTGCCAGCACCCTCCAATCGAGGGTCACTGAAGCTTTCTTT. It encodes CASTLQSRVTEAFF.

This clonotype has ten or more counts. The gene calls are TRBV10-3 and TRBJ2-7; TRBD1 or TRBD2 may be the D gene (5 bases each). CDR1 is ENHRY, CDR2 SYGVKD, per germline. CDR3 length equals 13 residues. V lost 5 bases, J lost 8 bases, and 16 bases lay in between. Here the CDR3 reads CAISPRDLGKQYF. The DNA for the CDR3 is TGTGCCATCAGTCCCCGGGACCTCGGAAAGCAGTACTTC.

The chain is built from TRBV3-1 and TRBJ1-2, with D uncertain. The CDR3 is 11 amino acids. Trimming removed 1 base at V and 6 bases at J, with 3 bases between. Germline loops: CDR1 LGHDT, CDR2 YNNKEL (reference sequence). The CDR3 sequence is CASSQGNGYTF. DNA of the CDR3: TGTGCCAGCAGCCAAGGAAATGGCTACACCTTC.

This clonotype occurred many times. The gene calls are TRBV27 and TRBJ2-1, with 12 nucleotides matching TRBD2. Germline CDR1 MNHEY, CDR2 SMNVEV (reference sequence). After removal of 5 bases from V and 5 bases from J, the junction contained 10 bases not matched to a gene. The CDR3 contains 17 residues. In nucleotides, the CDR3 is TGTGCCAGCAGTACCCTCAGACTAGCGGGGGTCAACAATGAGCAGTTCTTC. Its translation: CASSTLRLAGVNNEQFF.

The genes are TRBV20-1 and TRBJ1-3; the D is unclear. V was cut by 2 bases and J by 0 bases, with 14 bases left in between. The CDR3 has 16 residues. Germline CDR1 reads DFQATT; CDR2 reads SNEGSKA (reference sequence). The CDR3 reads CSARTAGRSSGNTIYF. CDR3 in DNA: TGCAGTGCTAGAACAGCCGGCCGATCCTCTGGAAACACCATATATTTT.

This chain uses TRBV25-1 with TRBJ1-1, with D perhaps TRBD1 (5 bases). This CDR3 is 14 amino acids long. V lost 5 bases to trimming and J lost 4 bases, with 14 bases between them. The germline V gene encodes CDR1 MGHDK and CDR2 SYGVNS. For the CDR3, the DNA is TGTGCCAGCAGTAAAACAGGCTCGGGCACTGAAGCTTTCTTT. Its translation: CASSKTGSGTEAFF.

This rearrangement joins TRBV10-3 to TRBJ2-1, with D possibly TRBD2 on 5 matching bases. The CDR3 totals 12 residues. Trimming cost V 6 bases and J 5 bases, with 8 bases left between them. The germline V gene has CDR1 ENHRY and CDR2 SYGVKD. CDR3 sequence: CAIRPGNNEQFF. DNA of the CDR3: TGTGCCATCAGGCCGGGGAACAATGAGCAGTTCTTC.